A single sample is the source of the 16 T cell receptor beta chains below, sequenced in a study of blood T cell repertoires in COVID-19. TCRdb's table, derived via immunoSEQ multiplex PCR, lists solely in-frame clones and lacks some. The sample records roughly 150,000 clones, around nine tenths being singletons. The sequencing input was peripheral blood. Receptors were obtained from a human donor in a cohort sampled during active COVID-19.

This rearrangement joins TRBV20-1 to TRBJ1-4; the D is unclear. The CDR3 is 11 amino acids. V dropped 4 bases and J dropped 9 bases, with 9 bases sitting between them. In germline, CDR1 is DFQATT, CDR2 SNEGSKA (reference sequence). This chain's CDR3 is CSATSGKKLFF. DNA of the CDR3: TGCAGTGCTACTTCCGGTAAAAAACTGTTTTTT.

The chain has TRBV10-3 and TRBJ2-7; 7 bases map to TRBD2. The CDR3 totals 21 residues. V dropped 0 bases and J dropped 5; count of bases not matched to a gene: 25. Germline values: CDR1 ENHRY, CDR2 SYGVKD. The CDR3 loop is CAISESPPPAGEHPPYHEQYF. Here the CDR3 DNA reads TGTGCCATCAGTGAGTCCCCGCCTCCGGCGGGGGAGCACCCACCCTACCACGAGCAGTACTTC.

The V gene is TRBV5-6, the J gene TRBJ2-1, with 8 bases that match TRBD2. Germline trimming cut 2 bases from V and 4 bases from J; bases unmatched to any gene: 8. Germline CDR1 SGHDT, CDR2 YYEEEE. The CDR3 has 16 amino acids. CDR3 sequence reads: CASSFRGLAGYNEQFF. The CDR3 DNA sequence: TGTGCCAGCAGCTTCCGGGGCCTAGCGGGTTACAATGAGCAGTTCTTC. Filled out from reference TRBV5-6 and TRBJ2-1, the complete variable domain reads DAGVTQSPTHLIKTRGQQVTLRCSPKSGHDTVSWYQQALGQGPQFIFQYYEEEERQRGNFPDRFSGHQFPNYSSELNVNALLLGDSALYLCASSFRGLAGYNEQFFGPGTRLTVL.

The chain is built from TRBV28 and TRBJ2-7, with 7 bases matching TRBD1. The CDR3 is 14 amino acids. V was clipped by 5 bases and J by 3 bases; unmatched bases: 7. CDR1 and CDR2 from the germline V gene are MDHEN and SYDVKM. CDR3 in amino acids: CASSGFRDSYEQYF. Written as DNA, the CDR3 is TGTGCCAGCAGTGGCTTTAGGGACAGCTACGAGCAGTACTTC.

The chain joins TRBV29-1 to TRBJ1-2; D is uncertain. This CDR3 has 12 residues. The germline V and J ends were trimmed by 4 bases and 4 bases, with 10 bases remaining between them. Germline V gene sequence: CDR1 SQVTM, CDR2 ANQGSEA. CDR3 DNA sequence: TGCAGCGTTGCTGGGGAGATCTATGGCTACACCTTC. Protein product: CSVAGEIYGYTF.

The chain couples TRBV19 to TRBJ1-5; 8 nucleotides line up with TRBD1. From germline, CDR1 is LNHDA and CDR2 SQIVND (reference sequence). The CDR3 is 14 residues long. The V gene end was trimmed by 6 bases and the J gene end by 6 bases; junction bases not matched to a gene: 7. CDR3 in amino acids: CASRRTGTSQPQHF. CDR3 DNA: TGTGCCAGTAGGAGGACAGGGACGAGTCAGCCCCAGCATTTT.

The V call is TRBV4-3, the J call TRBJ2-3; 14 bases are shared with TRBD2. The trim removed 2 bases at V and 8 bases at J, leaving 3 bases unmatched. The CDR3 covers 15 residues. CDR1 LGHNA and CDR2 YSLEER come from the germline V gene. The CDR3 loop is CASSQMTSGGGTQYF. CDR3 DNA: TGCGCCAGCAGCCAAATGACTAGCGGGGGGGGTACGCAGTATTTT.

CDR3 amino acids: CASTGSYEQYF. The CDR3, as DNA: TGTGCCAGCACAGGTTCCTACGAGCAGTACTTC. J is TRBJ2-7 and V is TRBV6-6, with D uncertain. Germline V gene data show CDR1 as MNHNY and CDR2 as SVGAGI (reference sequence). V dropped 7 bases and J dropped 1 base, with 5 bases sitting between them. The CDR3 length is 11 residues.

This clone showed up many times. The chain combines TRBV13 with TRBJ2-2; tentatively, D is TRBD1 (6 bases). Germline V CDR1 and CDR2: PRHDT, FYEKMQ (reference sequence). V shed 5 bases and J shed 7 bases, with 14 bases lying between them. The CDR3 sequence is 14 residues long. The CDR3 bases are TGTGCCAGCAGCGTACAGGGTAGGAGCGGGGAGCTGTTTTTT. It codes for CASSVQGRSGELFF.

V usage is TRBV19 and J usage is TRBJ2-2; D is perhaps TRBD2 (7 bases). The CDR3 spans 16 residues. CDR1 is LNHDA, CDR2 SQIVND, per germline (reference sequence). The germline V and J ends were trimmed by 8 bases and 0 bases, with 16 bases remaining between them. CDR3 bases: TGTGCCAGTTTCGGCGGGGGCCCGACGAACACCGGGGAGCTGTTTTTT. Amino acids: CASFGGGPTNTGELFF.

The chain links TRBV5-6 to TRBJ1-1; 8 bases line up with TRBD1. The germline V gene encodes CDR1 SGHDT and CDR2 YYEEEE. V gave up 4 bases and J gave up 5 bases; unmatched junction bases: 13. The CDR3 is 16 amino acids. CDR3 coding DNA: TGTGCCAGCAGCCACGGGGGCAGGGGGCGAGGAACTGAAGCTTTCTTT. Encoded protein: CASSHGGRGRGTEAFF.

The chain carries TRBV9 and TRBJ1-2; tentatively, D is TRBD1 (6 bases). Germline V CDR1 and CDR2: SGDLS, YYNGEE. The CDR3 loop spans 14 amino acids. V was pared by 3 bases and J by 1 base, with 10 bases between. The CDR3 region has the DNA TGTGCCAGCAGCGCCGGACAGATTAACTATGGCTACACCTTC. Translating gives CASSAGQINYGYTF. The entire variable domain, with the rest obtained from reference TRBV9 and TRBJ1-2, is as follows: DSGVTQTPKHLITATGQRVTLRCSPRSGDLSVYWYQQSLDQGLQFLIQYYNGEERAKGNILERFSAQQFPDLHSELNLSSLELGDSALYFCASSAGQINYGYTFGSGTRLTVV.

This clone was detected once. The CDR3 DNA sequence: TGTGCCAGCACCCGAGCTGGGGCGTTGCATGGCTACACCTTC. It translates to CASTRAGALHGYTF. The rearrangement uses TRBV6-5 and TRBJ1-2; weak D call: TRBD1 (5 bases). CDR3 length: 14 residues. Between the trimmed V and J ends, which lost 7 bases and 6 bases, there was a span of 18 bases. Germline V lookup: CDR1 MNHEY, CDR2 SVGAGI.

The rearrangement links TRBV10-1 to TRBJ2-7; 9 nucleotides match TRBD1. V shed 3 bases and J 0 bases; nucleotides not matched to a gene: 9. Germline V gene sequence: CDR1 WNHNN, CDR2 SYGVQD (reference sequence). This CDR3 has 17 residues. In DNA form, the CDR3 reads TGCGCCAGCAGTGACCTTGATACAGGGGGCGGCTCCTACGAGCAGTACTTC. The encoded protein is CASSDLDTGGGSYEQYF.

Only a few counts were recorded for this clone. CDR3 sequence reads: CAWSGTAGTVNNQPQHF. CDR3 DNA: TGTGCCTGGAGTGGAACGGCCGGGACAGTAAACAATCAGCCCCAGCATTTT. The chain has TRBV30 and TRBJ1-5, with 7 bases lining up with TRBD1. The junction had 12 bases not matched to a gene; V was cut back by 1 base and J by 3 bases. The CDR3 runs 17 residues. The germline CDR1 and CDR2 sequences are GTSNPN and SVGIG (reference sequence).

This chain connects TRBV30 to TRBJ1-2, with D unresolved. Germline V gives CDR1 GTSNPN, CDR2 SVGIG (reference sequence). V was trimmed by 5 bases and J by 5 bases, leaving 15 bases between them. CDR3 length equals 13 residues. Here the CDR3 DNA reads TGTGCCTGGGGTGACCGGGATCTATATGGCTACACCTTC. It is translated as CAWGDRDLYGYTF.